This TCR beta chain was obtained from a study of CD8 T cells in ankylosing spondylitis. A quantitative 5'-RACE method, one with molecular barcodes, was used to make TCR beta libraries. Via MiXCR, TCRdb re-called the 5' RACE reads, giving one row per CDR3 protein. This sample has about 160,000 distinct CDR3 sequences, with approximately 20% found just once. The germline CDR1 and CDR2 sequences are MDHEN and SYDVKM. This CDR3 contains 16 residues. Germline trimming cut 7 bases from V and 3 bases from J; bases unmatched to any gene: 11. J is TRBJ2-1 and V is TRBV28; 8 bases agree with TRBD2. The TCR comes from a male donor with ankylosing spondylitis or in good health (not recorded which). The sequencing input was blood, either unsorted or a sorted T cell fraction (not recorded which). As DNA, the CDR3 is TGTGCCAGCATCCCGGGAGGGGGACGAAGCTACAATGAGCAGTTCTTC. Protein product: CASIPGGGRSYNEQFF.